This TCR beta chain stems from a study of blood T cells in healthy people across ages. Turning to this clonotype: What it binds is unknown. One base away lies a much larger clone, so this may be a sequencing read error.

Using a J-beta primer mix together with a sample-barcoded 5' primer, a second PCR was run for roughly 7 to 11 cycles. Every sample produced at least 3 million CDR3-containing paired-end reads. TCRdb itself ran the 5' RACE reads through MiXCR, one entry per CDR3 protein. The data contain 650,000 to 1,000,000 distinct CDR3 sequences, about 37% of them singletons. Extracted total RNA amounted to at least 5.5 micrograms for each sample. This CDR3 has 13 residues. Trimming removed 5 bases at V and 2 bases at J, with 9 bases between. Study-wide points: PBMCs that were unsorted prevented a conclusive naive versus antigen-experienced comparison. Those diversity estimates obtained from one million T cells were thought to be underestimates.

This clonotype originated in a man between 18 and 35 years old in good health. The sequenced sample was blood. The V call is TRBV12-3 or TRBV12-4, the J call TRBJ1-2; a possible D gene is TRBD1 (5 bases). The chain's CDR3 is CASSIQENYGYTF. CDR3 in DNA: TGTGCCAGCAGTATACAGGAAAACTATGGCTACACCTTC.